This T cell receptor beta chain came from a study of T cells after yellow fever vaccination. Study observations and caveats: Most primary-vaccination clones recurred post-booster (around 95% CD4, just over 85% CD8). Abundant clonotypes from the bulk population could have been carried over as contaminants into FACS-sorted repertoires.

The table lists this clonotype with many counts. Its cognate antigen is unknown. As TCR cDNA was made by 5'RACE template switching, a universal primer site and UMIs were added. MiXCR was run by TCRdb on the 5' RACE reads, yielding one entry per CDR3 protein. The table shows approximately 260,000 distinct CDR3 sequences, with roughly 13% occurring only once. The source of this sequence is a man between 25 and 39 years old who received the YFV17D yellow fever vaccine. The material was CD4+ T cells sorted from PBMCs, obtained 45 days after the yellow fever booster vaccination.

CDR3 DNA sequence: TGCAGTGCTGAGACAGACAGGGGTCCCTACGAGCAGTACTTC. It translates to CSAETDRGPYEQYF. V is TRBV20-1 and J is TRBJ2-7, with 8 bases fitting TRBD1. J gave up 2 bases and V 5 bases, and 8 bases lay outside the gene matches. CDR1 is DFQATT and CDR2 is SNEGSKA in the germline V gene (reference sequence). The CDR3 loop spans 14 amino acids.